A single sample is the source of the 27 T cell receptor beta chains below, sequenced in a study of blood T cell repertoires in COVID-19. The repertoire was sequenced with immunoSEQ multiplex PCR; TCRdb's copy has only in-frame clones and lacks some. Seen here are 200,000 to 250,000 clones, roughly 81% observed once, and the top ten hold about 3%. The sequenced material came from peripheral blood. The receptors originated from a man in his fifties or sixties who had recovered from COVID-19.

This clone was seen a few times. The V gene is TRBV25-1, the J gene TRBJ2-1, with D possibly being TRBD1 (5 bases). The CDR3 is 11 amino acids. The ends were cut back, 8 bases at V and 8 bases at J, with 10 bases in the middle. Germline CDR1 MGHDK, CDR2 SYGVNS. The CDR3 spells CASHRSHEQFF. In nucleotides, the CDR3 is TGTGCCAGCCACAGGAGCCATGAGCAGTTCTTC. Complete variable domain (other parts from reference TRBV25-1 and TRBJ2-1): EADIYQTPRYLVIGTGKKITLECSQTMGHDKMYWYQQDPGMELHLIHYSYGVNSTEKGDLSSESTVSRIRTEHFPLTLESARPSHTSQYLCASHRSHEQFFGPGTRLTVL.

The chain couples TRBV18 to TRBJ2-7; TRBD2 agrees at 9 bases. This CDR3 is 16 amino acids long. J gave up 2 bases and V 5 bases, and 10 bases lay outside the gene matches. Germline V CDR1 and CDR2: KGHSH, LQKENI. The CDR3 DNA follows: TGTGCCAGCTCATCATTTAGCGGGAGTGTCACCTACGAGCAGTACTTC. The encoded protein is CASSSFSGSVTYEQYF.

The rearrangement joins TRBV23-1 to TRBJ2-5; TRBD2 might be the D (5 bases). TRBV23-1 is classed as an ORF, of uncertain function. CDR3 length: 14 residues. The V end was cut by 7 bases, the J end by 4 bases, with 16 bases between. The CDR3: CASTLEGVRETQYF. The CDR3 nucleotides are TGCGCCAGCACCCTTGAGGGAGTGCGAGAGACCCAGTACTTC.

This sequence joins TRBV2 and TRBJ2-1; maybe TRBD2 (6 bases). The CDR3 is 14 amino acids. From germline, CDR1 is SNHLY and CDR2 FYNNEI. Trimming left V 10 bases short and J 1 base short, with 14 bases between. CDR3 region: CATTGVGSYNEQFF. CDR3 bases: TGTGCCACCACGGGAGTAGGGTCCTACAATGAGCAGTTCTTC.

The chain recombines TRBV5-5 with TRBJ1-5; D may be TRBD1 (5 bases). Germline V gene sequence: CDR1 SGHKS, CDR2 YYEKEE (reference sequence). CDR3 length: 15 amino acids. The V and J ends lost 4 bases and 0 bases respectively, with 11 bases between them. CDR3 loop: CASSPDSLSNQPQHF. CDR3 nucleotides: TGTGCCAGCAGCCCCGACAGCCTTAGCAATCAGCCCCAGCATTTT.

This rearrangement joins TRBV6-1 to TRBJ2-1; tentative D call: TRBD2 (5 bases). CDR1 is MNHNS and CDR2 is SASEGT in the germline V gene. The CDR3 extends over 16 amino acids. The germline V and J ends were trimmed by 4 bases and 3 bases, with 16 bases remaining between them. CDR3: CASSVTLADVYNEQFF. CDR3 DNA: TGTGCCAGCAGTGTAACGCTAGCCGATGTCTACAATGAGCAGTTCTTC.

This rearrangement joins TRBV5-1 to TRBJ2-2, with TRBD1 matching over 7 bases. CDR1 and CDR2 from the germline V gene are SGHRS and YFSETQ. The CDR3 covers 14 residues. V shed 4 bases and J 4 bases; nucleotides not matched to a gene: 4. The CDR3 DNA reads TGCGCCAGCAGCCCGGGACAGTCCACCGGGGAGCTGTTTTTT. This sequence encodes CASSPGQSTGELFF.

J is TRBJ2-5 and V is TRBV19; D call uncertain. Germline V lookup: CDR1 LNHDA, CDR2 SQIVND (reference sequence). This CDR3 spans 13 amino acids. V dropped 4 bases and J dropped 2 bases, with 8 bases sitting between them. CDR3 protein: CASSRALQETQYF. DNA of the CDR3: TGTGCCAGTAGTAGGGCTCTTCAAGAGACCCAGTACTTC.

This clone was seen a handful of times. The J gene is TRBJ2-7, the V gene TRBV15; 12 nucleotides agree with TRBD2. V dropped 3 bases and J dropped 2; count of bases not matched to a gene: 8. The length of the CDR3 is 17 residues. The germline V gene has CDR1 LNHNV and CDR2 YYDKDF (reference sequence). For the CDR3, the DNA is TGTGCCACCAGCAGGAAGACTAGCGGGAGTGCGGCCTACGAGCAGTACTTC. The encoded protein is CATSRKTSGSAAYEQYF. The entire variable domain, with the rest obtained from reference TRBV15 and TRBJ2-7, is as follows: DAMVIQNPRYQVTQFGKPVTLSCSQTLNHNVMYWYQQKSSQAPKLLFHYYDKDFNNEADTPDNFQSRRPNTSFCFLDIRSPGLGDTAMYLCATSRKTSGSAAYEQYFGPGTRLTVT.

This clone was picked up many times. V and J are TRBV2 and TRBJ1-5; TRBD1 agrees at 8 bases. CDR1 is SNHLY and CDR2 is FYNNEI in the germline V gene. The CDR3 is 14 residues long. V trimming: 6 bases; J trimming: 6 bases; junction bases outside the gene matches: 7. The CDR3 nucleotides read TGTGCCAGCAGCCGACAGGGGAAACCTCAGCCCCAGCATTTT. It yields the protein CASSRQGKPQPQHF.

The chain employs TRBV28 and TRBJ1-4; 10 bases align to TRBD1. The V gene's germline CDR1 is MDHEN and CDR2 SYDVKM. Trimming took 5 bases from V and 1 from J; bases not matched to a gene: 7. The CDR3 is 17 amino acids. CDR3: CASSTRDRGGTNEKLFF. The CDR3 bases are TGTGCCAGCAGTACCCGGGACAGGGGTGGAACTAATGAAAAACTGTTTTTT.

Here the CDR3 reads CASSPRSSNQPQHF. The CDR3 DNA follows: TGTGCCAGCTCACCACGTAGTAGCAATCAGCCCCAGCATTTT. V gene TRBV18 combines with J gene TRBJ1-5; D not certain. V was pared by 1 base and J by 0 bases, with 4 bases between. The CDR3 consists of 14 residues. In germline, CDR1 is KGHSH, CDR2 LQKENI.

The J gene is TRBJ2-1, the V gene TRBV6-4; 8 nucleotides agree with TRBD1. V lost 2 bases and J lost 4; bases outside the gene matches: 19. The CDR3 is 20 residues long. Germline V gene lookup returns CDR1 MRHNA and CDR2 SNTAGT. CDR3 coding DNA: TGTGCCAGCAGTGACGGCAGGGGGCGAACACAAACTCTCCGGTACAATGAGCAGTTCTTC. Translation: CASSDGRGRTQTLRYNEQFF.

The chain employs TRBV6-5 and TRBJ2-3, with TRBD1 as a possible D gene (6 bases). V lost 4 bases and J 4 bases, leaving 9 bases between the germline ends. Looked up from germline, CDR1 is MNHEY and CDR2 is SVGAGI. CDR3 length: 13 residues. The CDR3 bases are TGTGCCAGCAGTTCCACAGGGTCAGATACGCAGTATTTT. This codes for CASSSTGSDTQYF.

Here the CDR3 DNA reads TGTGCCAGCAGCTTGGGACTAGCCTATGGCTACACCTTC. This codes for CASSLGLAYGYTF. The V gene is TRBV6-1, the J gene TRBJ1-2; D perhaps matches TRBD1 (5 bases). Germline V CDR1 and CDR2: MNHNS, SASEGT. The V end lost 6 bases, the J end lost 4 bases, and 12 bases lay between the germline ends. The length of the CDR3 is 13 residues.

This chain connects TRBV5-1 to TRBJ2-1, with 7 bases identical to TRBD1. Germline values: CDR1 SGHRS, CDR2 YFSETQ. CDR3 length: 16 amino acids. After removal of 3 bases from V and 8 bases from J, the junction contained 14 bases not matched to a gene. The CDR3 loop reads CASSYAQLTGWHEQFF. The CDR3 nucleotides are TGCGCCAGCAGCTACGCCCAACTGACAGGGTGGCATGAGCAGTTCTTC. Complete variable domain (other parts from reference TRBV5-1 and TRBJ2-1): KAGVTQTPRYLIKTRGQQVTLSCSPISGHRSVSWYQQTPGQGLQFLFEYFSETQRNKGNFPGRFSGRQFSNSRSEMNVSTLELGDSALYLCASSYAQLTGWHEQFFGPGTRLTVL.

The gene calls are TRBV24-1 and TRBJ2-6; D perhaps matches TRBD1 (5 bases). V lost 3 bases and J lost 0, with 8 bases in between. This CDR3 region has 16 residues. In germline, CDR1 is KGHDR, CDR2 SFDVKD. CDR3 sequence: CATSDRQFSGANVLTF. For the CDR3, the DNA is TGTGCCACCAGTGATCGACAGTTCTCTGGGGCCAACGTCCTGACTTTC.

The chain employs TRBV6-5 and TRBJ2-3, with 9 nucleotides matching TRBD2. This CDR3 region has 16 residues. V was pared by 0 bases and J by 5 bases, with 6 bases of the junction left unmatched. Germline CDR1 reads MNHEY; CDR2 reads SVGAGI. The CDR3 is CASSYSAGGGGDTQYF. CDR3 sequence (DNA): TGTGCCAGCAGTTACTCGGCGGGAGGGGGTGGAGATACGCAGTATTTT.

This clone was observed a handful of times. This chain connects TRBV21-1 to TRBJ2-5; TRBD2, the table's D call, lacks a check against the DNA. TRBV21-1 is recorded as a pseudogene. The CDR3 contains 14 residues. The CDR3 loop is CASISGRIQETQYF. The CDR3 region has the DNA TGTGCCAGCATCAGCGGGAGGATTCAGGAGACCCAGTACTTC.

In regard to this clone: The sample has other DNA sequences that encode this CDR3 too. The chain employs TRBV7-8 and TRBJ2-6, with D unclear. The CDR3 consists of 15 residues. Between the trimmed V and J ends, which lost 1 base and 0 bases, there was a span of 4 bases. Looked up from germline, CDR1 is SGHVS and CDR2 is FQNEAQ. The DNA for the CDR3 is TGTGCCAGCAGCTTAGGGAGCTCTGGGGCCAACGTCCTGACTTTC. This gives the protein CASSLGSSGANVLTF. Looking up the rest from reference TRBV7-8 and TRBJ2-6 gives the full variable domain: GAGVSQSPRYKVAKRGQDVALRCDPISGHVSLFWYQQALGQGPEFLTYFQNEAQLDKSGLPSDRFFAERPEGSVSTLKIQRTQQEDSAVYLCASSLGSSGANVLTFGAGSRLTVL.

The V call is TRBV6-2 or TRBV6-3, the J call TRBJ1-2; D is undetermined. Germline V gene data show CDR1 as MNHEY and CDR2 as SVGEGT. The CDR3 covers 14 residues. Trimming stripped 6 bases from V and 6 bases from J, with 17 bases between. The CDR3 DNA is TGTGCCAGCAGCCGACCGACAAGGCCGAATGGCTACACCTTC. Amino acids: CASSRPTRPNGYTF.

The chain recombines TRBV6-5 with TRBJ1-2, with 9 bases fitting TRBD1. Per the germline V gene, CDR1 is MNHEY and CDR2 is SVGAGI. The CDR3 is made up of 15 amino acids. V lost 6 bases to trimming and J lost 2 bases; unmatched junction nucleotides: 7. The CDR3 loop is CASSPTGGLNYGYTF. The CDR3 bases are TGTGCCAGCAGCCCCACAGGGGGCCTAAACTATGGCTACACCTTC.

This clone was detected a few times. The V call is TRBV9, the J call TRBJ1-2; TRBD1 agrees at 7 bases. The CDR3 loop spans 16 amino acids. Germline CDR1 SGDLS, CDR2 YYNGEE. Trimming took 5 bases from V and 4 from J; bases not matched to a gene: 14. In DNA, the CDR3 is TGTGCCAGCAGTGAGGCAGGACAGGCGAAGTCCTATGGCTACACCTTC. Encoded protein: CASSEAGQAKSYGYTF.

The DNA of the CDR3 is TGTGCCAGCAGTATGGCAGGGGGGTCCTATAATTCACCCCTCCACTTT. Translating it yields CASSMAGGSYNSPLHF. This chain joins TRBV28 and TRBJ1-6; 7 bases are a match to TRBD1. With V trimmed by 5 bases and J by 1 base, 5 bases remained unmatched. CDR3 length: 16 amino acids. Germline V gene sequence: CDR1 MDHEN, CDR2 SYDVKM.

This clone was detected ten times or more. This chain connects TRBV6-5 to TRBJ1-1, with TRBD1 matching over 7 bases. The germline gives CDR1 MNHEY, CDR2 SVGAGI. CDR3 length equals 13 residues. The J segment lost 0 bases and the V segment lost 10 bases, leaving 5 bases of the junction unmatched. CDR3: CATLQGLNTEAFF. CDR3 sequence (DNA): TGTGCCACCCTACAGGGGTTGAACACTGAAGCTTTCTTT.

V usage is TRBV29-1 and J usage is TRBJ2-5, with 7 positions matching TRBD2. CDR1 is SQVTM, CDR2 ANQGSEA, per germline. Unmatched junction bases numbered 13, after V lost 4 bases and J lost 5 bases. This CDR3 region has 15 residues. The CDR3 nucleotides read TGCAGCGTTGTGGTAGCGGGTGATGCCCGGGAGACCCAGTACTTC. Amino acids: CSVVVAGDARETQYF.

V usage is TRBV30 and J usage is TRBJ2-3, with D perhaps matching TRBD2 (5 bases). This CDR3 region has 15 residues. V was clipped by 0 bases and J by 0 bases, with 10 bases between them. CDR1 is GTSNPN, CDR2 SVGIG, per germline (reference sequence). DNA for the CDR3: TGTGCCTGGAGTGTACAAGCGGTGAGCACAGATACGCAGTATTTT. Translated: CAWSVQAVSTDTQYF. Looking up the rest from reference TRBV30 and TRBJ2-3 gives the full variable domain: SQTIHQWPATLVQPVGSPLSLECTVEGTSNPNLYWYRQAAGRGLQLLFYSVGIGQISSEVPQNLSASRPQDRQFILSSKKLLLSDSGFYLCAWSVQAVSTDTQYFGPGTRLTVL.